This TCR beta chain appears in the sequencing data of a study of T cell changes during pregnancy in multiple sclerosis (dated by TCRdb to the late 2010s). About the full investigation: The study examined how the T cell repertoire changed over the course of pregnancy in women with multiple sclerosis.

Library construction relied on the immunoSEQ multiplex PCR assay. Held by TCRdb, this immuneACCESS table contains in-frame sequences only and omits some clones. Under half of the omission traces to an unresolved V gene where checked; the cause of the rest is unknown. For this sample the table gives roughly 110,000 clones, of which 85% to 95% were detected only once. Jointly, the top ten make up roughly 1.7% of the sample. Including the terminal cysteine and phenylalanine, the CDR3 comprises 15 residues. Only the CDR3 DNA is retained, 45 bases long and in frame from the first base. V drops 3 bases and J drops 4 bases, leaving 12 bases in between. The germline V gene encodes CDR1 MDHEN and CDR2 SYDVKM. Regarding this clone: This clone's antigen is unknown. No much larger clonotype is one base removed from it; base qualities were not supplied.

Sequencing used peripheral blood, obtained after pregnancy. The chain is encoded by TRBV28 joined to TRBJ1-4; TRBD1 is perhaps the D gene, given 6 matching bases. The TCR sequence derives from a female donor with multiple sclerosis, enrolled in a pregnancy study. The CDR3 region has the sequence CASSFVQGHNEKLFF. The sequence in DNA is TGTGCCAGCAGTTTTGTACAGGGTCATAATGAAAAACTGTTTTTT.